The 15 T cell receptor beta chains below were found in one sample sequenced in a study of blood T cell repertoires in COVID-19. Clones were sequenced by immunoSEQ multiplex PCR, and TCRdb holds only the in-frame ones, with some missing. The profile covers over 250,000 clones, with roughly 90% appearing a single time and about 0.8% taken by the ten largest. Sequenced material: peripheral blood. The source of these receptors is a woman between 25 and 40 years old with acute or convalescent COVID-19.

V usage is TRBV19 and J usage is TRBJ2-1; TRBD1 matches at 9 bases. Germline-derived CDR1 and CDR2 are LNHDA and SQIVND (reference sequence). CDR3 length: 14 residues. The V and J ends lost 8 bases and 5 bases, in that order; junction bases with no gene match: 7. The CDR3 DNA reads as TGTGCCAGTTCCCGGACAGGGGCAGACAATGAGCAGTTCTTC. As protein: CASSRTGADNEQFF. Filled out from reference TRBV19 and TRBJ2-1, the complete variable domain reads DGGITQSPKYLFRKEGQNVTLSCEQNLNHDAMYWYRQDPGQGLRLIYYSQIVNDFQKGDIAEGYSVSREKKESFPLTVTSAQKNPTAFYLCASSRTGADNEQFFGPGTRLTVL.

This clone was seen a handful of times. The chain recombines TRBV7-3 with TRBJ2-5; TRBD2 might be the D (6 bases). Germline CDR1 reads SGHTA; CDR2 reads FQGTGA. The length of the CDR3 is 14 residues. V lost 5 bases, J lost 7 bases, and 17 bases lay in between. The chain's CDR3 is CASSPPGDLATQYF. The CDR3 nucleotides are TGTGCCAGCAGCCCTCCCGGGGACTTAGCGACCCAGTACTTC.

This chain links TRBV6-2 or TRBV6-3 with TRBJ1-6; 9 bases are a match to TRBD1. This CDR3 comprises 15 residues. V shed 5 bases, J shed 13 bases, and the junction held 12 bases outside the gene matches. Germline assignment: CDR1 MNHEY and CDR2 SVGEGT. This CDR3 reads CASSHIRTGDGPLHF. In DNA form, the CDR3 reads TGTGCCAGCAGTCATATACGGACAGGGGATGGGCCCCTCCACTTT.

This sequence joins TRBV11-2 and TRBJ2-3; maybe TRBD1 (6 bases). This CDR3 is built from 15 residues. The V end was cut by 6 bases, the J end by 3 bases, with 16 bases between. CDR1 and CDR2 from the germline V gene are SGHAT and FQNNGV. CDR3 protein: CASRAVGAVTDTQYF. The CDR3 DNA reads TGTGCCAGCAGGGCGGTGGGGGCGGTTACAGATACGCAGTATTTT.

This clone was seen only a few times. One end of the junction is discordant with germline, which a read error may explain. In DNA form, the CDR3 reads TGTGCCACCAGTTTTTATTACGAGCAGTACTTC. Its translation: CATSFYYEQYF. This chain joins TRBV6-5 and TRBJ2-7; D unresolved. Germline-derived CDR1 and CDR2 are MNHEY and SVGAGI. This CDR3 region has 11 residues.

The chain is built from TRBV19 and TRBJ2-7, with 10 positions matching TRBD1. Per germline, CDR1 LNHDA and CDR2 SQIVND (reference sequence). The CDR3 is 14 amino acids. Trimming cost V 4 bases and J 6 bases; bases outside gene matches: 6. CDR3 sequence (DNA): TGTGCCAGTAGTACAACGGGACAGGGGTCCGAGCAGTACTTC. This encodes CASSTTGQGSEQYF.

This clone was detected only a few times. This chain's CDR3 is CASSETRSGEQFF. Here the CDR3 DNA reads TGTGCCAGCAGCGAGACTAGATCCGGTGAGCAGTTCTTC. The V call is TRBV14, the J call TRBJ2-1, with D tentatively TRBD2 (6 bases). V was trimmed by 5 bases and J by 9 bases, leaving 14 bases between them. The CDR3 length is 13 residues. The germline gives CDR1 SGHDN, CDR2 FVKESK.

The chain employs TRBV5-1 and TRBJ2-1; TRBD2 agrees at 14 bases. Trimming took 4 bases from V and 5 from J; bases not matched to a gene: 8. Germline values: CDR1 SGHRS, CDR2 YFSETQ. The CDR3 is 17 residues long. CDR3 DNA: TGCGCCAGCAGCCCCGGGACTAGCGGGAGTTTAGACAATGAGCAGTTCTTC. Translating it yields CASSPGTSGSLDNEQFF.

The chain links TRBV19 to TRBJ1-2; 8 nucleotides agree with TRBD1. V was clipped by 4 bases and J by 5 bases; unmatched bases: 6. CDR1 and CDR2 (germline): LNHDA, SQIVND (reference sequence). The CDR3 loop spans 14 amino acids. CDR3 region: CASSTGTGAYGYTF. The DNA for the CDR3 is TGTGCCAGTAGTACCGGGACAGGAGCGTATGGCTACACCTTC.

In its sample, this clone was seen a few times. This sequence joins TRBV29-1 and TRBJ2-2; maybe TRBD2 (6 bases). CDR1 is SQVTM, CDR2 ANQGSEA, per germline. The CDR3 is 13 residues long. V shed 7 bases and J shed 5 bases, with 14 bases lying between them. As DNA, the CDR3 is TGCAGCGCCCGTAGTGCGGGGACCGGGGAGCTGTTTTTT. Translated: CSARSAGTGELFF.

There are a few counts of this clone. V is TRBV5-4 and J is TRBJ2-2; D is possibly TRBD1 (6 bases). Trimming left V 0 bases short and J 2 bases short, with 8 bases between. This CDR3 is built from 15 residues. Germline V lookup: CDR1 SGHNT, CDR2 YYREEE (reference sequence). CDR3 DNA sequence: TGTGCCAGCAGCTTGGGGGGACACAACACCGGGGAGCTGTTTTTT. Its protein product is CASSLGGHNTGELFF.

This sequence joins TRBV7-9 and TRBJ1-1; D is unclear. V was clipped by 2 bases and J by 0 bases, with 4 bases between them. The CDR3 extends over 13 amino acids. CDR1 and CDR2 from the germline V gene are SEHNR and FQNEAQ (reference sequence). The CDR3 region has the DNA TGTGCCAGCAGCTTAAGCATGAACACTGAAGCTTTCTTT. It yields the protein CASSLSMNTEAFF.

The chain links TRBV10-2 to TRBJ2-3; TRBD2 agrees at 8 bases. V gave up 5 bases and J gave up 0 bases; unmatched junction bases: 1. The CDR3 loop spans 14 amino acids. Germline lookup yields CDR1 WSHSY and CDR2 SAAADI. CDR3 nucleotides: TGCGCCAGCAGTTTAGCGGGGAGCACAGATACGCAGTATTTT. Translating it yields CASSLAGSTDTQYF.

J is TRBJ2-7 and V is TRBV4-2, with 9 nucleotides matching TRBD2. This CDR3 is built from 16 residues. Germline loops: CDR1 LGHNA, CDR2 YNFKEQ. The trim removed 1 base at V and 1 base at J, leaving 5 bases unmatched. CDR3 sequence (DNA): TGTGCCAGCAGCCAAGTTAGCGGGAGTGGATCCTACGAGCAGTACTTC. Protein sequence: CASSQVSGSGSYEQYF.

This clone came up once. This rearrangement joins TRBV29-1 to TRBJ2-4; D remains unclear. The CDR3 has 11 amino acids. Germline CDR1 is SQVTM and CDR2 is ANQGSEA. Trimming removed 6 bases at V and 5 bases at J, with 8 bases between. The CDR3 nucleotides are TGCAGCGTAGTGGCAGAAAACATTCAGTACTTC. Translating gives CSVVAENIQYF.